Listed here are 21 T cell receptor beta chains from one sample, sequenced in a study of blood T cell repertoires in COVID-19. TCRdb's copy holds only in-frame clones and misses some; the assay was immunoSEQ multiplex PCR. The sample holds some 85,000 clones, 80% seen once. The sample comprised peripheral blood. The receptors come from a woman aged 80 or over with acute or convalescent COVID-19.

The chain joins TRBV2 to TRBJ2-1; 10 bases fit TRBD2. Germline assignment: CDR1 SNHLY and CDR2 FYNNEI. V lost 6 bases to trimming and J lost 6 bases; unmatched junction nucleotides: 8. The CDR3 spans 15 residues. In DNA form, the CDR3 reads TGTGCCAGCAGCCGAAGCGGGGGGGCCTTCAATGAGCAGTTCTTC. Translation gives CASSRSGGAFNEQFF.

The chain links TRBV7-9 to TRBJ1-2, with 8 nucleotides matching TRBD1. Germline CDR1 reads SEHNR; CDR2 reads FQNEAQ (reference sequence). The CDR3 extends over 14 amino acids. Unmatched junction bases numbered 11, after V lost 1 base and J lost 13 bases. The CDR3 protein is CASSLGPGQEGLTF. CDR3 DNA: TGTGCCAGCAGCTTAGGTCCGGGACAGGAGGGTCTCACCTTC.

This clone was recorded a few times. V and J are TRBV23-1 and TRBJ1-1; D is possibly TRBD1 (6 bases). TRBV23-1 is classed as an ORF, of uncertain function. Trimming stripped 0 bases from V and 0 bases from J, with 17 bases between. The CDR3 has 18 amino acids. The CDR3 protein is CASSQSAHRARVNTEAFF. For the CDR3, the DNA is TGCGCCAGCAGTCAATCGGCGCACAGGGCGAGGGTGAACACTGAAGCTTTCTTT.

This CDR3 reads CATRRAVSSYEQYF. The CDR3 DNA reads TGTGCCACCAGGAGGGCCGTAAGCTCCTACGAGCAGTACTTC. The chain recombines TRBV6-6 with TRBJ2-7; possibly TRBD2 for D (6 bases). Germline CDR1 and CDR2: MNHNY and SVGAGI (reference sequence). V was pared by 10 bases and J by 0 bases, with 16 bases between. There are 14 residues in the CDR3.

Here the CDR3 reads CASSPRDNSYEQYF. The DNA of the CDR3 is TGTGCCAGCAGTCCCCGTGACAACTCCTACGAGCAGTACTTC. The genes are TRBV6-5 and TRBJ2-7; D unresolved. Germline CDR1 and CDR2: MNHEY and SVGAGI. V lost 5 bases and J lost 0, with 11 bases in between. This CDR3 contains 14 residues.

V and J are TRBV5-4 and TRBJ2-1, with 8 bases aligning to TRBD2. V lost 1 base to trimming and J lost 6 bases; unmatched junction nucleotides: 6. The length of the CDR3 is 15 residues. The germline V gene has CDR1 SGHNT and CDR2 YYREEE (reference sequence). The CDR3, as DNA: TGTGCCAGCAGCTTGTTGGGACTAGTAGTCAATGAGCAGTTCTTC. It encodes CASSLLGLVVNEQFF.

The chain couples TRBV23-1 to TRBJ2-3; a weak D match, TRBD1 (6 bases). TRBV23-1 is assigned to the ORF class and has an uncertain function. The V end was cut by 0 bases, the J end by 4 bases, with 11 bases between. CDR3 length: 15 residues. The DNA for the CDR3 is TGCGCCAGCAGTCAATCCAAGACAGGCCCAGATACGCAGTATTTT. It specifies CASSQSKTGPDTQYF.

The V and J genes are TRBV27 and TRBJ2-4, with D perhaps TRBD1 (6 bases). The CDR3 totals 16 residues. Germline values: CDR1 MNHEY, CDR2 SMNVEV (reference sequence). V was shortened by 5 bases and J by 0 bases, with 14 bases between the two germline ends. The CDR3 loop is CASSPADRLAKNIQYF. The CDR3 coding sequence is TGTGCCAGCAGTCCCGCGGACAGACTAGCCAAAAACATTCAGTACTTC.

The chain uses TRBV7-2 and TRBJ2-1; 7 nucleotides agree with TRBD2. The CDR3 covers 16 residues. The V segment lost 3 bases and the J segment 6 bases; nucleotides outside the gene matches: 11. CDR1 is SGHTA and CDR2 is FQGNSA in the germline V gene. The DNA of the CDR3 is TGTGCCAGCAGCTTCGGCCGGCTAGCGGACGGCAATGAGCAGTTCTTC. This gives the protein CASSFGRLADGNEQFF.

The rearrangement links TRBV24-1 to TRBJ2-7, with 7 bases lining up with TRBD2. Trimming cost V 7 bases and J 2 bases; bases outside gene matches: 1. CDR1 and CDR2 (germline): KGHDR, SFDVKD. The CDR3 has 12 amino acids. The CDR3 DNA follows: TGTGCCACCAGGGGAGGGGCCTACGAGCAGTACTTC. Its translation is CATRGGAYEQYF.

Regarding this clone: Other DNA sequences in this specimen translate into the identical CDR3. The gene calls are TRBV29-1 and TRBJ1-2; 8 nucleotides match TRBD1. The trim removed 7 bases at V and 3 bases at J, leaving 16 bases unmatched. In germline, CDR1 is SQVTM, CDR2 ANQGSEA. CDR3 size: 16 residues. The CDR3 sequence is CSAQRGSGGAYYGYTF. For the CDR3, the DNA is TGCAGCGCTCAGAGGGGATCAGGGGGCGCGTACTATGGCTACACCTTC. The full variable domain, its missing parts supplied by reference TRBV29-1 and TRBJ1-2, is SAVISQKPSRDICQRGTSLTIQCQVDSQVTMMFWYRQQPGQSLTLIATANQGSEATYESGFVIDKFPISRPNLTFSTLTVSNMSPEDSSIYLCSAQRGSGGAYYGYTFGSGTRLTVV.

The chain employs TRBV18 and TRBJ2-3; possible D gene TRBD1, 6 bases. Between the trimmed V and J ends, which lost 6 bases and 3 bases, there was a span of 16 bases. Germline CDR1 and CDR2: KGHSH and LQKENI. CDR3 length: 15 residues. CDR3 sequence: CASSKGQGWTDTQYF. The CDR3 nucleotides read TGTGCCAGCTCGAAAGGGCAGGGGTGGACAGATACGCAGTATTTT.

The chain carries TRBV5-1 and TRBJ2-2; 8 bases are a match to TRBD1. The CDR3 spans 13 residues. Trimming cost V 4 bases and J 6 bases; bases outside gene matches: 2. Germline V gene lookup returns CDR1 SGHRS and CDR2 YFSETQ. The CDR3 region has the DNA TGCGCCAGCAGCCCACAGGGGGCCGGGGAGCTGTTTTTT. This encodes CASSPQGAGELFF.

The chain uses TRBV9 and TRBJ2-1; 8 bases fit TRBD2. This CDR3 contains 13 residues. The germline V gene encodes CDR1 SGDLS and CDR2 YYNGEE. J was trimmed by 8 bases and V by 3 bases; bases with no gene match: 4. The CDR3 coding sequence is TGTGCCAGCAGCGGACTCGGGGGGGATGAGCAGTTCTTC. Translating gives CASSGLGGDEQFF.

This rearrangement joins TRBV6-5 to TRBJ2-1, with 9 bases aligning to TRBD1. The CDR3 spans 14 residues. V shed 8 bases, J shed 10 bases, and the junction held 12 bases outside the gene matches. Germline CDR1 MNHEY, CDR2 SVGAGI. CDR3 in amino acids: CASGGTGNMWEQFF. The CDR3 DNA reads TGTGCCAGCGGGGGGACAGGGAACATGTGGGAGCAGTTCTTC.

This chain links TRBV30 with TRBJ2-2; possibly TRBD2 for D (6 bases). CDR3 length equals 14 residues. Germline lookup yields CDR1 GTSNPN and CDR2 SVGIG (reference sequence). V lost 7 bases, J lost 5 bases, and 17 bases lay in between. The CDR3 DNA follows: TGTGCCTCCCTAATACTAGCCCCGACCGGGGAGCTGTTTTTT. Translated, it gives CASLILAPTGELFF.

The V and J genes are TRBV5-6 and TRBJ1-1, with D uncertain. There are 14 residues in the CDR3. The V and J ends lost 7 bases and 0 bases respectively, with 13 bases between them. Germline V CDR1 and CDR2: SGHDT, YYEEEE. This CDR3 is CASLLEGLNTEAFF. Written as DNA, the CDR3 is TGTGCCAGCCTCCTCGAGGGCTTGAACACTGAAGCTTTCTTT.

The chain's CDR3 is CASSPRDRGTGELFF. CDR3 coding DNA: TGTGCCAGCAGCCCCCGGGACAGGGGTACCGGGGAGCTGTTTTTT. The chain carries TRBV5-4 and TRBJ2-2; 10 bases are a match to TRBD1. The J segment lost 5 bases and the V segment lost 4 bases, leaving 5 bases of the junction unmatched. Germline CDR1 is SGHNT and CDR2 is YYREEE (reference sequence). The CDR3 consists of 15 residues.

This rearrangement joins TRBV5-1 to TRBJ1-6; D perhaps matches TRBD1 (6 bases). CDR3 length equals 15 residues. The V gene lost 5 bases and the J gene lost 9 bases, with 18 bases spanning the gap. Germline CDR1 reads SGHRS; CDR2 reads YFSETQ. This CDR3 reads CASRIRTDMGSPLHF. The CDR3, as DNA: TGCGCCAGCAGAATTAGGACAGATATGGGTTCACCCCTCCACTTT.

The rearrangement uses TRBV7-2 and TRBJ1-2, with unresolved D. Trimming left V 3 bases short and J 8 bases short, with 13 bases between. CDR1 and CDR2 from the germline V gene are SGHTA and FQGNSA. The CDR3 covers 13 residues. The CDR3 loop reads CASSFLSWAGYTF. CDR3 bases: TGTGCCAGCAGCTTTTTATCGTGGGCGGGCTACACCTTC.

The V call is TRBV12-3 or TRBV12-4, the J call TRBJ2-5; D uncertain. The CDR3 contains 11 residues. V lost 4 bases, J lost 5 bases, and 5 bases lay in between. The CDR3 loop is CASSSHETQYF. In DNA form, the CDR3 reads TGTGCCAGCAGTTCCCATGAGACCCAGTACTTC.